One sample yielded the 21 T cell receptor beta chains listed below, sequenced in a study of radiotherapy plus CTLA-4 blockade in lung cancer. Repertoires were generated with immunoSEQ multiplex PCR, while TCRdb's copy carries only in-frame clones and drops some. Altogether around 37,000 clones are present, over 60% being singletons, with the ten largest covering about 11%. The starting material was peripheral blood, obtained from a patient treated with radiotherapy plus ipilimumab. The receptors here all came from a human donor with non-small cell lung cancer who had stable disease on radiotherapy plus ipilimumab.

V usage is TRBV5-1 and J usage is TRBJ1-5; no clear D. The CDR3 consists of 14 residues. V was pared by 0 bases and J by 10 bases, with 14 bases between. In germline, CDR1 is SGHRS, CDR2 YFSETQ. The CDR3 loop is CASSLGGVLQPQHF. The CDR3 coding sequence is TGCGCCAGCAGCTTGGGCGGGGTACTCCAACCCCAGCATTTT.

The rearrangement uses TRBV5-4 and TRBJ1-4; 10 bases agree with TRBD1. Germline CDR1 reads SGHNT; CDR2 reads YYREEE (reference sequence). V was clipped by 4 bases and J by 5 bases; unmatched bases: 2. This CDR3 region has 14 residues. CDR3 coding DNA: TGTGCCAGCAGCATGGGACAGGGGAATGAAAAACTGTTTTTT. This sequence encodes CASSMGQGNEKLFF.

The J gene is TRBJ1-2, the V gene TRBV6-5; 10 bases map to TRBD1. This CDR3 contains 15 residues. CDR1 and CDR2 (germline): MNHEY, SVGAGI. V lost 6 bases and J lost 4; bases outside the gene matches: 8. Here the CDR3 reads CASSTPDRGLYGYTF. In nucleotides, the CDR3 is TGTGCCAGCAGCACCCCTGACAGGGGGCTCTATGGCTACACCTTC.

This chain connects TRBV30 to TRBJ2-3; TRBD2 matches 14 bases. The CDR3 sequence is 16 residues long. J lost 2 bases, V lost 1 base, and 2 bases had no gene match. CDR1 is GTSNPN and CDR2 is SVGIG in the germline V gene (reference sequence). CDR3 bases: TGTGCCTGGAGTGCGGGACTAGCGGGGGACACAGATACGCAGTATTTT. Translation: CAWSAGLAGDTDTQYF. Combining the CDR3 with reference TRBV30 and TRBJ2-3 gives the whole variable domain SQTIHQWPATLVQPVGSPLSLECTVEGTSNPNLYWYRQAAGRGLQLLFYSVGIGQISSEVPQNLSASRPQDRQFILSSKKLLLSDSGFYLCAWSAGLAGDTDTQYFGPGTRLTVL.

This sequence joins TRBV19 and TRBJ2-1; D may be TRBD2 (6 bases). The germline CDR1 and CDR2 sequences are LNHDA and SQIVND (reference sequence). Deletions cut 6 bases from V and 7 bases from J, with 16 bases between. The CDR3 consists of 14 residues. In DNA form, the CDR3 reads TGTGCCAGTAGCCTGGGGCGGGGTAATAATGAGCAGTTCTTC. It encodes CASSLGRGNNEQFF.

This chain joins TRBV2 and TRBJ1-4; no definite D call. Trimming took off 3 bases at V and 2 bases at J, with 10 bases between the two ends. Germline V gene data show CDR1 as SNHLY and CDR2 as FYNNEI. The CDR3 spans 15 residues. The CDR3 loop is CASSDPGSTNEKLFF. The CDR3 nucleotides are TGTGCCAGCAGTGACCCGGGTTCGACTAATGAAAAACTGTTTTTT.

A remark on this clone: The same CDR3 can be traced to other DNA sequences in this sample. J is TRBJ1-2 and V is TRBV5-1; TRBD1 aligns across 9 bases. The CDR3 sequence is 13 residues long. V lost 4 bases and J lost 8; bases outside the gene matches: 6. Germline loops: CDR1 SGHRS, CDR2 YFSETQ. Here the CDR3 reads CASSPGQGHGYTF. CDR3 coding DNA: TGCGCCAGCAGCCCAGGACAGGGGCACGGCTACACCTTC.

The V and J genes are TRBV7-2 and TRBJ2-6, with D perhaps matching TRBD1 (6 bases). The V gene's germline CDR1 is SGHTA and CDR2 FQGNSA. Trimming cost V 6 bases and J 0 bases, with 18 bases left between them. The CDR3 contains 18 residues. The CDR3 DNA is TGTGCCAGCAGACTAAGACCGGGACAAAACTCTGGGGCCAACGTCCTGACTTTC. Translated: CASRLRPGQNSGANVLTF.

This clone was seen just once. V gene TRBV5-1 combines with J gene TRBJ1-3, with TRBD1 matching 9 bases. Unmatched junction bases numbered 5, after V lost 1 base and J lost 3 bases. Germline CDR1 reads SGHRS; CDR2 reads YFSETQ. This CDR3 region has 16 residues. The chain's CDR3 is CASSLTGGAYGNTIYF. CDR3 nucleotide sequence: TGCGCCAGCAGCTTGACAGGGGGCGCGTATGGAAACACCATATATTTT.

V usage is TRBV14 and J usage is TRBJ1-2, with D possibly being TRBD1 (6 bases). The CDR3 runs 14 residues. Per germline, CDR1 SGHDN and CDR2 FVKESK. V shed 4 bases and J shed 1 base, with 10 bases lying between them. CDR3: CASSPLDSNYGYTF. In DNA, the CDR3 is TGTGCCAGCAGCCCGCTGGACAGTAACTATGGCTACACCTTC.

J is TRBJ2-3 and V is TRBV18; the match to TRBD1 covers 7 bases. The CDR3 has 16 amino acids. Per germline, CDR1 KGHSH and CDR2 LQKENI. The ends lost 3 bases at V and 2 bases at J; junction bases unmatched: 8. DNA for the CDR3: TGTGCCAGCTCACCGACAGGGTCGACTTCCACAGATACGCAGTATTTT. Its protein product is CASSPTGSTSTDTQYF.

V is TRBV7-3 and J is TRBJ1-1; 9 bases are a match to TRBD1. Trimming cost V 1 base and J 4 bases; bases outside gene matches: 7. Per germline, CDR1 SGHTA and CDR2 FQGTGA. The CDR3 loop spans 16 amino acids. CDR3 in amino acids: CASSLNPTGGSTEAFF. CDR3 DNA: TGTGCCAGCAGCTTAAATCCGACAGGGGGGTCCACTGAAGCTTTCTTT. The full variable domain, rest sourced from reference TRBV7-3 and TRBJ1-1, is GAGVSQTPSNKVTEKGKYVELRCDPISGHTALYWYRQSLGQGPEFLIYFQGTGAADDSGLPNDRFFAVRPEGSVSTLKIQRTERGDSAVYLCASSLNPTGGSTEAFFGQGTRLTVV.

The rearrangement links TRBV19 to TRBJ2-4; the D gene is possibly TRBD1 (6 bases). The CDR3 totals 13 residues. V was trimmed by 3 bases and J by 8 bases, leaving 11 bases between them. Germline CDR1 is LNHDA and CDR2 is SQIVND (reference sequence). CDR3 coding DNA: TGTGCCAGTAGTATGGGTCCAGGGGACATTCAGTACTTC. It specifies CASSMGPGDIQYF.

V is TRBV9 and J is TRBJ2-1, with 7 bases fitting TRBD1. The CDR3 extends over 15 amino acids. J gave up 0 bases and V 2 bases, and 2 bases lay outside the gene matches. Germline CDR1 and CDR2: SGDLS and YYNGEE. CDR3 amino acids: CASSVRDSSYNEQFF. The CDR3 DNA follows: TGTGCCAGCAGCGTCCGGGACAGCTCCTACAATGAGCAGTTCTTC.

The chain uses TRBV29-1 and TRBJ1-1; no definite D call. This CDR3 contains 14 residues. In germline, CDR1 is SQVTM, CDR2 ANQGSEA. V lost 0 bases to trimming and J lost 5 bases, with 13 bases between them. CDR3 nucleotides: TGCAGCGTTGAAGAACAAGGTCGGGGTACTGAAGCTTTCTTT. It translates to CSVEEQGRGTEAFF.

This CDR3 is CASSLVFGGLETQYF. Written as DNA, the CDR3 is TGTGCCAGCAGCTTGGTATTTGGGGGCTTGGAGACCCAGTACTTC. V and J are TRBV5-4 and TRBJ2-5; D might be TRBD1 (6 bases). Between the trimmed V and J ends, which lost 0 bases and 5 bases, there was a span of 14 bases. Germline V gives CDR1 SGHNT, CDR2 YYREEE (reference sequence). The CDR3 contains 15 residues.

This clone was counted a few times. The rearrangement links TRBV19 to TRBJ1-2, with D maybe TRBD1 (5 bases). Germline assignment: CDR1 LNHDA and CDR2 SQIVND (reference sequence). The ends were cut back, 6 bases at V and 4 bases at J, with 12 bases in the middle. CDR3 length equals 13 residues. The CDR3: CASRQAGIYGYTF. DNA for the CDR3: TGTGCCAGTAGACAGGCAGGGATCTATGGCTACACCTTC.

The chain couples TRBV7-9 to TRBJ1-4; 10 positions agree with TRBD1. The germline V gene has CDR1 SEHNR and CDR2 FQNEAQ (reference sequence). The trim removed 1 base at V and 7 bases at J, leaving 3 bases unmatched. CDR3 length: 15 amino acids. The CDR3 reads CASSLGGTGAEKLFF. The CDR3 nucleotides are TGTGCCAGCAGCTTAGGAGGGACAGGGGCTGAAAAACTGTTTTTT.

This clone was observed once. The CDR3 region has the DNA TGTGCCAGTAGTGCTCAGGGGGGATCGTCAGTTGGATATGGCTACACCTTC. Its protein product is CASSAQGGSSVGYGYTF. J is TRBJ1-2 and V is TRBV19; 7 bases line up with TRBD1. CDR3 length: 17 amino acids. CDR1 and CDR2 from the germline V gene are LNHDA and SQIVND (reference sequence). V trimming: 5 bases; J trimming: 5 bases; junction bases outside the gene matches: 17.

The CDR3 DNA reads TGTGCCAGCAGTGACGGTTTATTAATGAACACTGAAGCTTTCTTT. This encodes CASSDGLLMNTEAFF. This chain joins TRBV6-1 and TRBJ1-1; D gene ambiguous. Trimming removed 3 bases at V and 0 bases at J, with 11 bases between. CDR3 size: 15 residues. Germline CDR1 and CDR2: MNHNS and SASEGT.

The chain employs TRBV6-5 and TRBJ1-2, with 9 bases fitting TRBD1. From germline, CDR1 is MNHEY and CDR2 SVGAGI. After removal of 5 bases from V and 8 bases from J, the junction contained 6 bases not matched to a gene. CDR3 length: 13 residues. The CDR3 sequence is CASSGQGSRGYTF. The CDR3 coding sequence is TGTGCCAGCAGTGGACAGGGGTCGAGGGGCTACACCTTC.